This T cell receptor beta chain emerged from a study of monozygotic twins with inflammatory bowel disease. Study outcomes and limitations: Clonotype sharing was lower in IBD patients than healthy twins, most markedly with disease activity.

Added by template switching were UMIs that each held a 6-nucleotide sample barcode. Using the 5' RACE reads, TCRdb records one entry per CDR3 protein without DNA. Its table lists some 210,000 distinct CDR3 sequences. Researchers isolated total RNA from whole blood without sorting T cells. A word on this clonotype: The antigen is undetermined.

The CDR3 sequence is 16 residues long. CDR1 is SNHLY, CDR2 FYNNEI, per germline. The sequence came from a human donor with ulcerative colitis or Crohn's disease, or a healthy co-twin of an affected twin (not recorded which). The genes are TRBV2 and TRBJ2-6. The sequenced sample consisted of blood. The CDR3 is CASSRTVSSGANVLTF.